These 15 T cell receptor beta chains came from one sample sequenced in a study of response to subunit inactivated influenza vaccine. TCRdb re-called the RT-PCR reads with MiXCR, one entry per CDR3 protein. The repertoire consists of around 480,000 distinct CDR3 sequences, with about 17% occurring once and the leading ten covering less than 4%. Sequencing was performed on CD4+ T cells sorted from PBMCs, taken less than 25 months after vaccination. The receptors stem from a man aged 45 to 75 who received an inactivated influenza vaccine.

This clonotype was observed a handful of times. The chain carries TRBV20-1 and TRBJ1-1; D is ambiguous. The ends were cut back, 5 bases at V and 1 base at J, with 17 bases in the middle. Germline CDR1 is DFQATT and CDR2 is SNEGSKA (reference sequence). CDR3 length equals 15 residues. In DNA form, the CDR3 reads TGCAGTGCTTTTAGCCCATCTACGGGGAACACTGAAGCTTTCTTT. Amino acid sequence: CSAFSPSTGNTEAFF.

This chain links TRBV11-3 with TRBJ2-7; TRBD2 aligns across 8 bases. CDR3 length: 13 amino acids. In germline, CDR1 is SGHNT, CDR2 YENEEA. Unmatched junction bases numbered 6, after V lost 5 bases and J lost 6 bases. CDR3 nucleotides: TGTGCCAGCAGCCCCGGGAGGGCGAGCGAGCAGTACTTC. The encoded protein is CASSPGRASEQYF. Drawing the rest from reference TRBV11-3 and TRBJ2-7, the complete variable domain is EAGVVQSPRYKIIEKKQPVAFWCNPISGHNTLYWYLQNLGQGPELLIRYENEEAVDDSQLPKDRFSAERLKGVDSTLKIQPAELGDSAVYLCASSPGRASEQYFGPGTRLTVT.

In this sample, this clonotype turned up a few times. The CDR3 bases are TGTGCCAGCAGTTACTCGATGGGGAGGGCTGACGAAAAACTGTTTTTT. Translated, it gives CASSYSMGRADEKLFF. This rearrangement joins TRBV6-5 to TRBJ1-4; D remains unclear. The CDR3 length is 16 residues. Deletions cut 0 bases from V and 8 bases from J, with 16 bases between. Germline assignment: CDR1 MNHEY and CDR2 SVGAGI.

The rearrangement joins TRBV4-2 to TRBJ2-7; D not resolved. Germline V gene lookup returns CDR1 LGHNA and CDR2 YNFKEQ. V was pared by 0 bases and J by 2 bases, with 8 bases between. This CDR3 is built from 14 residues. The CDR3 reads CASSQDTAAYEQYF. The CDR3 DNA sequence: TGTGCCAGCAGCCAAGATACGGCCGCCTACGAGCAGTACTTC.

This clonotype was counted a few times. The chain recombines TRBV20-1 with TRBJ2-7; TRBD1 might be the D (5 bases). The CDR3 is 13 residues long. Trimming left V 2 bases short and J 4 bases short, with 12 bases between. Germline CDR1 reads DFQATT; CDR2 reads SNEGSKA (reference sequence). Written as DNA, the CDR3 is TGCAGTGCTAGAAGGGGTTTCATTTACGAGCAGTACTTC. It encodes CSARRGFIYEQYF.

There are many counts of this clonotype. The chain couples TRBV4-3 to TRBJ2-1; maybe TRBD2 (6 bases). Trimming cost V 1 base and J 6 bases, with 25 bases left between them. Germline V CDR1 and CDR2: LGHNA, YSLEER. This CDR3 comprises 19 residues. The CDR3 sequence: CASSQGFLGRDPVPNEQFF. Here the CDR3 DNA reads TGCGCCAGCAGCCAAGGCTTTTTGGGGCGGGACCCTGTTCCCAATGAGCAGTTCTTC.

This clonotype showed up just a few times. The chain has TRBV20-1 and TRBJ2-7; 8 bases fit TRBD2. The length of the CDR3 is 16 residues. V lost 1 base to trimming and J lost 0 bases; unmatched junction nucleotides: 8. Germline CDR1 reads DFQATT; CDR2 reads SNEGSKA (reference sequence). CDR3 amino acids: CSARGGGPRSSYEQYF. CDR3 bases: TGCAGTGCTAGAGGCGGGGGGCCAAGGAGCTCCTACGAGCAGTACTTC.

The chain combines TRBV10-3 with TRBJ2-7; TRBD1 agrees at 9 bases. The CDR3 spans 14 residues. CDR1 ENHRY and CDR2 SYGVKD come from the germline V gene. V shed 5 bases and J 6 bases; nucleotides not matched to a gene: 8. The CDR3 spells CAISSPGQGLEQYF. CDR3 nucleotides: TGTGCCATCAGTAGCCCGGGACAGGGTCTCGAGCAGTACTTC.

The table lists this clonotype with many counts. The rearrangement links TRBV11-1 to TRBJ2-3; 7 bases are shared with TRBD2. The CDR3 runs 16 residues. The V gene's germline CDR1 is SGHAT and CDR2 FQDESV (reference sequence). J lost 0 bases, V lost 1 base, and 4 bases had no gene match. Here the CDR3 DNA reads TGTGCCAGCAGCTTAGAGCGAGCGGGGAGCACAGATACGCAGTATTTT. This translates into CASSLERAGSTDTQYF.

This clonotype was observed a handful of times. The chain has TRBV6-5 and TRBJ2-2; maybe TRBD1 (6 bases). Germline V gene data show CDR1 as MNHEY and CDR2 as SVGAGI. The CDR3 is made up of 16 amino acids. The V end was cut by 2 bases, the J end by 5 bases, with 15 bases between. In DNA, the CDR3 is TGTGCCAGCAGTTACACTACGGGACACCGAACCGGGGAGCTGTTTTTT. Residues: CASSYTTGHRTGELFF.

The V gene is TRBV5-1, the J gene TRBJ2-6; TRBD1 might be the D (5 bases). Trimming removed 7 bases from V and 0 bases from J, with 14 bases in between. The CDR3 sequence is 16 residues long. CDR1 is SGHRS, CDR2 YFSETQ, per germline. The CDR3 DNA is TGCGCCAGCGGCTCTTCAGGGAACTCTGGGGCCAACGTCCTGACTTTC. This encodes CASGSSGNSGANVLTF.

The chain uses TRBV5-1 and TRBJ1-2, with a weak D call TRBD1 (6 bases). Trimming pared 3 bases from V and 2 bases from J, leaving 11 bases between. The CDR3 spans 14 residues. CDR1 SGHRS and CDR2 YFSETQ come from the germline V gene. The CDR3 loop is CASSWTATNYGYTF. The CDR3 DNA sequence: TGCGCCAGCAGCTGGACAGCTACAAACTATGGCTACACCTTC.

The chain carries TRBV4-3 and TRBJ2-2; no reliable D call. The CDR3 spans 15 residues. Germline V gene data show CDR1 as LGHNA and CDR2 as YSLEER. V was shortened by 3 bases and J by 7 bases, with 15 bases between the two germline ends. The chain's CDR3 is CASSQDRAVGGELFF. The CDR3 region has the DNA TGCGCCAGCAGCCAGGATAGGGCTGTAGGCGGGGAGCTGTTTTTT.

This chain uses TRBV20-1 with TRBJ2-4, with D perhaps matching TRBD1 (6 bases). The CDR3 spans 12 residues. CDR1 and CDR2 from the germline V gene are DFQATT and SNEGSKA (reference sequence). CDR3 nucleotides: TGCAGCCCCAGGACAGAATCCAGCATTCAGTACTTC. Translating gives CSPRTESSIQYF.

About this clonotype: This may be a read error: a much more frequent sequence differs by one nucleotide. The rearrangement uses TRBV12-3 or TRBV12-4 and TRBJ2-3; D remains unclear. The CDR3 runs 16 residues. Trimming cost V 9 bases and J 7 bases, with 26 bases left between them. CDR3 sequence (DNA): TGTGCCAGAAGCCCTTCTTCTATATCCCGCGTGTATACGCAGTATTTT. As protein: CARSPSSISRVYTQYF.